This T cell receptor beta chain was observed in a study of T-cell reconstitution after alpha-beta-depleted transplantation in children. This CDR3 comprises 15 residues. V dropped 6 bases and J dropped 2 bases, with 13 bases sitting between them. Germline values: CDR1 KGHSH, CDR2 LQKENI. Preparation of the TCRbeta library used unique molecular identifiers. TCRdb reprocessed the PCR reads with MiXCR, giving one entry per CDR3 protein. The sample yields 200,000 to 300,000 distinct CDR3 sequences, around 12% seen once. This clonotype was observed a handful of times. The starting material was PBMCs from the stem cell graft donor, obtained from the stem cell graft. This receptor was identified in a human donor who donated a stem cell graft to a child with acute lymphoblastic leukemia. The genes are TRBV18 and TRBJ2-2, with D possibly TRBD2 on 6 matching bases. The CDR3 nucleotides are TGTGCCAGCTCTGCGGGACCAATAAACACCGGGGAGCTGTTTTTT. Its translation: CASSAGPINTGELFF.